What follows is one T cell receptor (beta chain) and its context. This sample stems from a study of blood T cell repertoires in COVID-19. The ends were cut back, 3 bases at V and 6 bases at J, with 20 bases in the middle. The CDR3 is made up of 16 amino acids. The V gene's germline CDR1 is MNHEY and CDR2 SMNVEV (reference sequence). Assay: immunoSEQ multiplex PCR; the TCRdb copy retains only in-frame clones and omits some. The sample holds approximately 65,000 clones, about 81% seen once. The chain carries TRBV27 and TRBJ1-1; no clear D gene. The material sequenced was peripheral blood. This TCR derives from an elderly man with acute or convalescent COVID-19. This CDR3 reads CASSFSLGSRRPEAFF. The CDR3 DNA sequence: TGTGCCAGCAGTTTTTCCCTCGGGTCTAGGCGGCCTGAAGCTTTCTTT.